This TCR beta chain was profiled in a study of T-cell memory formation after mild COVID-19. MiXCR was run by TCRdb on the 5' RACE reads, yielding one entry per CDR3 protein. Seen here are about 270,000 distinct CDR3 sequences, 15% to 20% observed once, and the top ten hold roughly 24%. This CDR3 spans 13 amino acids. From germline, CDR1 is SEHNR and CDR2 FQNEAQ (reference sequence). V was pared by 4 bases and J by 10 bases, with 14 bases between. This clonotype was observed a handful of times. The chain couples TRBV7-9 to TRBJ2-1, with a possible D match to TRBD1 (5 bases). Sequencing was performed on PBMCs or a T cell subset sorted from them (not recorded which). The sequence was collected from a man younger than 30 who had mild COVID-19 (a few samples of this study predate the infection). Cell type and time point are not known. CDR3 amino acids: CASSSPPAGEQFF. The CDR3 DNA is TGTGCCAGCAGCTCCCCCCCCGCAGGGGAGCAGTTCTTC.